The entry below describes one T cell receptor (beta chain). Produced via immunoSEQ multiplex PCR; TCRdb's table is partial and in-frame only. The sample yields 84,000 or so clones, around 90% seen once. The data stem from a study of blood T cell repertoires in COVID-19. V lost 7 bases and J 5 bases, leaving 18 bases between the germline ends. The germline gives CDR1 MNHNY, CDR2 SVGAGI (reference sequence). The CDR3 covers 15 residues. This chain links TRBV6-6 with TRBJ1-5; D is perhaps TRBD1 (6 bases). The receptor was derived from a man aged 70-80 years with acute or convalescent COVID-19. Material for sequencing was peripheral blood. The CDR3 protein is CASIPGPSGDQPQHF. DNA of the CDR3: TGTGCCAGCATTCCTGGGCCCTCAGGGGATCAGCCCCAGCATTTT.